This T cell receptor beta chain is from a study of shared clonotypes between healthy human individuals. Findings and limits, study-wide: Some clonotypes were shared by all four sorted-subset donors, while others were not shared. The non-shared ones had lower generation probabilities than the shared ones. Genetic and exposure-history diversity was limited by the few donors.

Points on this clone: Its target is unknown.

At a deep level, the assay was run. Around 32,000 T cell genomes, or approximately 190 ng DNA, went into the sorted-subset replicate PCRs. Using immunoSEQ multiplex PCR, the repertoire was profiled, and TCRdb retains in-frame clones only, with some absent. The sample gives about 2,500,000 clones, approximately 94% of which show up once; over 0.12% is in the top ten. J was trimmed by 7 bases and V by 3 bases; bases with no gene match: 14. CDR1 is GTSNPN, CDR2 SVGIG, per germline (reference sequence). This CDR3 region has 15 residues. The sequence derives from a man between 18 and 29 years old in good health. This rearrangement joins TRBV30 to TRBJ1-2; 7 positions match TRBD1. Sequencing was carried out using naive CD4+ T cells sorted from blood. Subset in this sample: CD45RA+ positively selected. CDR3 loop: CAWRGTETGKLGYTF. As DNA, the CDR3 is TGTGCCTGGAGGGGGACCGAGACAGGGAAGCTTGGCTACACCTTC.